This T cell receptor (beta chain) appears in the sequencing data of a study of blood T cell repertoires in COVID-19. This CDR3 is 13 amino acids long. CDR1 MDHEN and CDR2 SYDVKM come from the germline V gene. The germline V and J ends were trimmed by 3 bases and 5 bases, with 10 bases remaining between them. Recruitment covered about two dozen US areas and drew participants whose ages spanned about 18 to 90 years. In the authors' workflow: The assay estimated nucleated cells by amplifying reference gene primers. The table came from immunoSEQ multiplex PCR; TCRdb's copy has only in-frame clones and leaves some out. V and J calls plus clone size are reproduced from that table; the DNA served to infer D and trimming. In the table there are some 510,000 clones, 85% to 90% of which are singletons.

Sequenced sample: PBMCs or T cells enriched from blood (not recorded which). The clonotype was recovered from a woman aged 40 to 50 who had recovered from COVID-19. The chain recombines TRBV28 with TRBJ2-5; maybe TRBD1 (5 bases). CDR3 bases: TGTGCCAGCAGTTTGCTAGGGGTGGAGACCCAGTACTTC. Translating it yields CASSLLGVETQYF. Using reference TRBV28 and TRBJ2-5 for the parts outside the CDR3, the full variable domain is DVKVTQSSRYLVKRTGEKVFLECVQDMDHENMFWYRQDPGLGLRLIYFSYDVKMKEKGDIPEGYSVSREKKERFSLILESASTNQTSMYLCASSLLGVETQYFGPGTRLLVL.